This T cell receptor beta chain comes out of a study of cytomegalovirus exposure and HLA in healthy donors. General study findings and limits: Sequencing had likely introduced a cluster of highly shared sequence variants as an artifact. The later analysis indicated that the majority of CMV-associated TCR beta chains appeared HLA-restricted. Reported results showed that the classifier diagnosed cytomegalovirus status with high specificity and sensitivity.

V dropped 6 bases and J dropped 12; count of bases not matched to a gene: 10. This CDR3 contains 12 residues. The germline CDR1 and CDR2 sequences are MNHEY and SVGAGI. Primers: 60 Vbeta forward and 13 Jbeta reverse. Using immunoSEQ multiplex PCR, the repertoire was profiled, and TCRdb retains in-frame clones only, with some absent. The sample lists about 57,000 clones, 79% occurring once. With respect to this clone: Its antigen remains unknown.

Material: PBMCs. This TCR derives from a woman in her twenties or thirties in good health and CMV-seronegative. V and J are TRBV6-5 and TRBJ1-2; TRBD1 aligns across 7 bases. CDR3 sequence: CASSRPQGDHTF. The DNA for the CDR3 is TGTGCCAGCAGCCGACCTCAGGGGGACCACACCTTC.